The 28 T cell receptor beta chains presented below share a single source sample, sequenced in a study of somatic mutations in cytotoxic T cells in rheumatoid arthritis. Data came from immunoSEQ multiplex PCR; TCRdb stores just in-frame clones and leaves some out. Among about 10,000 clones listed, over 75% were seen once. Input material: CD8+ T cells sorted from blood. Receptor source: an adult with rheumatoid arthritis.

This clone was observed a few times. This chain joins TRBV10-3 and TRBJ1-1; D gene uncertain. The germline gives CDR1 ENHRY, CDR2 SYGVKD. Between the trimmed V and J ends, which lost 4 bases and 1 base, there was a span of 4 bases. The CDR3 runs to 12 residues. CDR3 sequence (DNA): TGTGCCATCAGTGCGGCGAACACTGAAGCTTTCTTT. Protein product: CAISAANTEAFF.

This clone was recorded once. The chain links TRBV7-9 to TRBJ1-3; D gene ambiguous. CDR1 SEHNR and CDR2 FQNEAQ come from the germline V gene (reference sequence). The V and J ends lost 4 bases and 0 bases respectively, with 19 bases between them. The CDR3 totals 18 residues. The chain's CDR3 is CASSSREPGPHSGNTIYF. For the CDR3, the DNA is TGTGCCAGCAGCTCCCGGGAACCCGGACCGCACTCTGGAAACACCATATATTTT.

This sequence joins TRBV9 and TRBJ2-1, with unresolved D. V was clipped by 3 bases and J by 11 bases, with 9 bases between them. Germline CDR1 and CDR2: SGDLS and YYNGEE. The CDR3 totals 11 residues. The CDR3 loop is CASSGGLQQFF. The CDR3, as DNA: TGTGCCAGCAGCGGAGGCCTCCAGCAGTTCTTC.

This chain uses TRBV19 with TRBJ2-2; D is perhaps TRBD2 (6 bases). CDR3 size: 15 residues. With 5 bases removed from V and 5 bases from J, the gap between germline ends came to 15 bases. The germline gives CDR1 LNHDA, CDR2 SQIVND (reference sequence). The CDR3: CASSLPGLETGELFF. The DNA for the CDR3 is TGTGCCAGTAGTCTACCGGGACTTGAGACCGGGGAGCTGTTTTTT.

V usage is TRBV23-1 and J usage is TRBJ1-5; D gene unclear. TRBV23-1 is designated an ORF whose function remains uncertain. There are 13 residues in the CDR3. V was cut by 2 bases and J by 3 bases, with 5 bases left in between. The CDR3 is CASSQPPNQPQHF. DNA of the CDR3: TGCGCCAGCAGTCAACCTCCCAATCAGCCCCAGCATTTT.

CDR3 sequence (DNA): TGTGCCAGTAGGATGGGGGGCTTCACTGAAGCTTTCTTT. Residues: CASRMGGFTEAFF. The chain links TRBV19 to TRBJ1-1, with a tentative D call TRBD1 (6 bases). The CDR3 is 13 residues long. The V and J ends lost 6 bases and 4 bases respectively, with 12 bases between them. Per the germline V gene, CDR1 is LNHDA and CDR2 is SQIVND (reference sequence).

The chain combines TRBV5-3 with TRBJ2-5, with unresolved D. TRBV5-3 is designated an ORF whose function remains uncertain. Trimming left V 4 bases short and J 1 base short, with 5 bases between. This CDR3 spans 12 amino acids. The CDR3 coding sequence is TGTGCCAGAAGCGAAGTCCAAGAGACCCAGTACTTC. Encoded protein: CARSEVQETQYF.

The chain carries TRBV5-6 and TRBJ1-1, with D hard to call. V lost 1 base and J lost 0, with 4 bases in between. The CDR3 extends over 13 amino acids. The germline CDR1 and CDR2 sequences are SGHDT and YYEEEE. The CDR3 is CASSLMLNTEAFF. DNA of the CDR3: TGTGCCAGCAGCTTGATGTTGAACACTGAAGCTTTCTTT. Full variable domain (missing parts from reference TRBV5-6 and TRBJ1-1): DAGVTQSPTHLIKTRGQQVTLRCSPKSGHDTVSWYQQALGQGPQFIFQYYEEEERQRGNFPDRFSGHQFPNYSSELNVNALLLGDSALYLCASSLMLNTEAFFGQGTRLTVV.

The V gene is TRBV28, the J gene TRBJ1-5, with D unclear. The CDR3 sequence is 12 residues long. In germline, CDR1 is MDHEN, CDR2 SYDVKM. The ends were cut back, 7 bases at V and 6 bases at J, with 10 bases in the middle. DNA for the CDR3: TGTGCCAGCACCGTACCGGGTCAGCCCCAGCATTTT. This sequence encodes CASTVPGQPQHF.

The CDR3 nucleotides are TGTGCCAGTAGTATGGCGGGGTTCACTGAAGCTTTCTTT. It is translated as CASSMAGFTEAFF. This chain links TRBV19 with TRBJ1-1; D remains unclear. The V end lost 3 bases, the J end lost 4 bases, and 9 bases lay between the germline ends. The CDR3 consists of 13 residues. Germline CDR1 is LNHDA and CDR2 is SQIVND (reference sequence).

This clone occurred a few times. The V call is TRBV2, the J call TRBJ2-7, with 12 bases fitting TRBD2. The CDR3 covers 16 residues. From germline, CDR1 is SNHLY and CDR2 FYNNEI. J lost 3 bases, V lost 5 bases, and 8 bases had no gene match. The DNA of the CDR3 is TGTGCCAGCAGTTGGACGCTAGCGGGGGGGTACTACGAGCAGTACTTC. Its translation is CASSWTLAGGYYEQYF.

V usage is TRBV27 and J usage is TRBJ2-1; D remains ambiguous. The CDR3 length is 15 residues. Trimming pared 3 bases from V and 0 bases from J, leaving 9 bases between. The germline V gene has CDR1 MNHEY and CDR2 SMNVEV (reference sequence). The DNA for the CDR3 is TGTGCCAGCAGTTTCTCTCGGTACTCCTACAATGAGCAGTTCTTC. Translating it yields CASSFSRYSYNEQFF.

The genes are TRBV5-6 and TRBJ1-1; no firm D call. The CDR3 covers 13 residues. Trimming stripped 0 bases from V and 3 bases from J, with 6 bases between. The germline CDR1 and CDR2 sequences are SGHDT and YYEEEE. CDR3 amino acids: CASSLDSYTEAFF. The CDR3 DNA follows: TGTGCCAGCAGCTTGGACAGTTACACTGAAGCTTTCTTT.

V is TRBV5-4 and J is TRBJ2-1; D may correspond to TRBD1 or TRBD2 (5 bases each). The germline CDR1 and CDR2 sequences are SGHNT and YYREEE (reference sequence). The CDR3 consists of 12 residues. Deletions cut 4 bases from V and 14 bases from J, with 16 bases between. The CDR3 DNA follows: TGTGCCAGCAGCGTGGCAGGGACCGGGGAGTTCTTC. Residues: CASSVAGTGEFF.

The CDR3 DNA reads TGCGCCAGCAGCCAAGGCTTCGGCAGGGGGCTGGAAGAGCAGTACTTC. This translates into CASSQGFGRGLEEQYF. The V gene is TRBV4-1, the J gene TRBJ2-7, with 8 bases aligning to TRBD1. Unmatched junction bases numbered 12, after V lost 1 base and J lost 7 bases. CDR3 length: 16 residues. Germline CDR1 is MGHRA and CDR2 is YSYEKL.

The chain couples TRBV4-2 to TRBJ1-2; no clear D gene. Trimming pared 0 bases from V and 0 bases from J, leaving 17 bases between. CDR1 is LGHNA, CDR2 YNFKEQ, per germline. This CDR3 comprises 18 residues. The CDR3 DNA sequence: TGTGCCAGCAGCCAAGAGCCAAATCACGTGGTTACTAACTATGGCTACACCTTC. This gives the protein CASSQEPNHVVTNYGYTF.

By sample fraction, this clone is medium-sized (0.01 to 0.1%). V usage is TRBV9 and J usage is TRBJ1-2; TRBD1 is a possible D gene (6 bases). Germline loops: CDR1 SGDLS, CDR2 YYNGEE. The CDR3 extends over 15 amino acids. Between the trimmed V and J ends, which lost 0 bases and 4 bases, there was a span of 13 bases. The CDR3 DNA follows: TGTGCCAGCAGCGTAGAGGGGGGCTGGGCCTATGGCTACACCTTC. The encoded protein is CASSVEGGWAYGYTF.

This clone appeared once. The chain employs TRBV5-4 and TRBJ2-2; 8 bases map to TRBD1. This CDR3 is 16 amino acids long. Trimming took 0 bases from V and 6 from J; bases not matched to a gene: 7. Germline-derived CDR1 and CDR2 are SGHNT and YYREEE (reference sequence). Here the CDR3 reads CASSLDVTGESGELFF. The CDR3 nucleotides are TGTGCCAGCAGCTTGGACGTGACAGGGGAGTCCGGGGAGCTGTTTTTT. Combining the CDR3 with reference TRBV5-4 and TRBJ2-2 gives the whole variable domain ETGVTQSPTHLIKTRGQQVTLRCSSQSGHNTVSWYQQALGQGPQFIFQYYREEENGRGNFPPRFSGLQFPNYSSELNVNALELDDSALYLCASSLDVTGESGELFFGEGSRLTVL.

V gene TRBV5-6 combines with J gene TRBJ1-2, with D unclear. This CDR3 spans 12 amino acids. Germline lookup yields CDR1 SGHDT and CDR2 YYEEEE. V was shortened by 2 bases and J by 6 bases, with 8 bases between the two germline ends. The CDR3 here is CASSFALHGYTF. The CDR3 DNA is TGTGCCAGCAGCTTCGCCCTCCATGGCTACACCTTC.

The rearrangement links TRBV7-8 to TRBJ1-2, with 12 bases aligning to TRBD1. The CDR3 loop spans 16 amino acids. V trimming: 5 bases; J trimming: 4 bases; junction bases outside the gene matches: 8. Germline V gives CDR1 SGHVS, CDR2 FQNEAQ. This chain's CDR3 is CASSPNPGQGAYGYTF. CDR3 DNA sequence: TGTGCCAGCAGCCCGAACCCGGGACAGGGGGCCTATGGCTACACCTTC.

This sequence joins TRBV19 and TRBJ1-1, with TRBD1 matching 7 bases. Germline V gene lookup returns CDR1 LNHDA and CDR2 SQIVND (reference sequence). This CDR3 region has 14 residues. Trimming at V came to 7 bases and at J to 2 bases, leaving 7 bases not matched to a gene. Written as DNA, the CDR3 is TGTGCCAGTATTCCGACAGGGCTCAACACTGAAGCTTTCTTT. This encodes CASIPTGLNTEAFF.

The chain carries TRBV6-1 and TRBJ2-3; 9 nucleotides agree with TRBD1. CDR3 length: 15 residues. The germline CDR1 and CDR2 sequences are MNHNS and SASEGT. Trimming removed 6 bases from V and 7 bases from J; junction bases left unmatched: 11. CDR3 in amino acids: CASRLTGGLGNTQYF. In DNA form, the CDR3 reads TGTGCCAGCAGGTTAACAGGGGGCCTCGGGAATACGCAGTATTTT.

This clone is medium-sized. CDR3 sequence reads: CASSQDGGGPYNEQFF. The CDR3 DNA follows: TGTGCCAGCAGCCAAGATGGCGGGGGGCCCTACAATGAGCAGTTCTTC. The chain is built from TRBV4-2 and TRBJ2-1; 8 nucleotides align to TRBD2. Germline assignment: CDR1 LGHNA and CDR2 YNFKEQ. With V trimmed by 0 bases and J by 2 bases, 3 bases remained unmatched. There are 16 residues in the CDR3.

This clone was recorded a few times. The genes are TRBV11-2 and TRBJ1-3; no clear D gene. The CDR3 runs 13 residues. Looked up from germline, CDR1 is SGHAT and CDR2 is FQNNGV. V shed 6 bases and J shed 4 bases, with 10 bases lying between them. This chain's CDR3 is CASSSDGGNTIYF. In DNA, the CDR3 is TGTGCCAGCAGTTCCGACGGAGGAAACACCATATATTTT.

The gene calls are TRBV4-2 and TRBJ2-6; D not certain. CDR1 LGHNA and CDR2 YNFKEQ come from the germline V gene. Between the trimmed V and J ends, which lost 3 bases and 2 bases, there was a span of 14 bases. The CDR3 runs 17 residues. The chain's CDR3 is CASSQVETVAGANVLTF. DNA for the CDR3: TGTGCCAGCAGCCAGGTTGAGACGGTCGCTGGGGCCAACGTCCTGACTTTC.

The rearrangement joins TRBV20-1 to TRBJ2-1; D gene uncertain. CDR1 and CDR2 (germline): DFQATT, SNEGSKA (reference sequence). V lost 5 bases and J lost 5, with 7 bases in between. This CDR3 spans 11 amino acids. The CDR3 spells CSASLDNEQFF. In nucleotides, the CDR3 is TGCAGTGCTTCACTGGACAATGAGCAGTTCTTC.

There are a few counts of this clone. The chain combines TRBV2 with TRBJ1-6; TRBD1 matches 10 bases. The V and J ends lost 8 bases and 14 bases, in that order; junction bases with no gene match: 12. This CDR3 comprises 14 residues. Germline-derived CDR1 and CDR2 are SNHLY and FYNNEI. The CDR3 loop is CASREGTGDPSLHF. CDR3 bases: TGTGCCAGCCGCGAGGGGACAGGGGACCCGTCCCTCCACTTT.

This chain uses TRBV4-2 with TRBJ2-5; TRBD1 matches at 9 bases. CDR3 length: 15 amino acids. Germline lookup yields CDR1 LGHNA and CDR2 YNFKEQ. Losses at the gene ends were 3 bases for V and 4 bases for J; bases not matched to a gene: 6. CDR3 region: CASSQSDRGGETQYF. The DNA for the CDR3 is TGTGCCAGCAGCCAGTCCGACAGGGGGGGAGAGACCCAGTACTTC.